The 2 T cell receptor beta chains presented below share a single source sample, sequenced in a study of cytomegalovirus exposure and HLA in healthy donors. The table came from immunoSEQ multiplex PCR; TCRdb's copy has only in-frame clones and leaves some out. The sample yields tens of thousands of clones, about 95% seen once. The sample comprised PBMCs. These TCRs come from a man younger than 35 in good health and CMV-seronegative.

This rearrangement joins TRBV5-6 to TRBJ1-5; TRBD1 agrees at 8 bases. The CDR3 is 14 residues long. Germline V gene sequence: CDR1 SGHDT, CDR2 YYEEEE. The ends lost 4 bases at V and 3 bases at J; junction bases unmatched: 3. CDR3 sequence: CASSVDRANQPQHF. CDR3 DNA: TGTGCCAGCAGCGTGGACAGGGCCAATCAGCCCCAGCATTTT.

This clone was recorded once. The chain combines TRBV30 with TRBJ1-1; weak D call: TRBD1 (6 bases). Trimming cost V 6 bases and J 4 bases, with 9 bases left between them. The germline V gene encodes CDR1 GTSNPN and CDR2 SVGIG (reference sequence). The CDR3 extends over 11 amino acids. In nucleotides, the CDR3 is TGTGCCTGCGGACAGACCACTGAAGCTTTCTTT. It translates to CACGQTTEAFF.